These T cell receptor beta chains were read from a single sample in a study of beta chain features in type 1 diabetes. Profiled with immunoSEQ multiplex PCR; TCRdb holds only in-frame clones, not every one. The data show about 160,000 clones, roughly 9% seen once. Sequences were obtained from central memory CD4+ T cells from blood. The source of these receptors is a woman aged 25 to 45 with type 1 diabetes. The CDR3 runs from the conserved cysteine through the conserved F or W. The D gene is left open where the match is weak. Clone size appears in some rows only: once, few, many, or a class for an expanded clone.

J gene,clone size,V gene,D gene,CDR3 protein,CDR3 DNA
TRBJ2-6,NA,TRBV5-1,NA,CASSLGQISSGANVLTF,TGCGCCAGCAGCTTGGGACAGATAAGCTCTGGGGCCAACGTCCTGACTTTC
TRBJ1-2,NA,TRBV5-1,NA,CASSLAPANYGYTF,TGCGCCAGCAGCTTGGCCCCAGCTAACTATGGCTACACCTTC
TRBJ2-5,few,TRBV5-1,TRBD2,CASSYGTSGEETQYF,TGCGCCAGCAGCTATGGGACTAGCGGAGAGGAGACCCAGTACTTC
TRBJ1-2,few,TRBV6-6,NA,CASSHEWGYTF,TGTGCCAGCAGTCACGAGTGGGGCTACACCTTC
TRBJ1-3,NA,TRBV7-9,NA,CASSSKAGQGNTIYF,TGTGCCAGCAGCAGTAAAGCAGGGCAAGGAAACACCATATATTTT
TRBJ2-7,NA,TRBV2,NA,CASIKELGPYEQYF,TGTGCCAGCATTAAGGAACTAGGTCCCTACGAGCAGTACTTC
TRBJ2-7,NA,TRBV30,TRBD2,CAWSRASGRAGSYEQYF,TGTGCCTGGAGTAGGGCTAGCGGGAGGGCCGGGTCCTACGAGCAGTACTTC
TRBJ2-5,few,TRBV28,TRBD1,CASSLGQQETQYF,TGTGCCAGCAGTTTGGGACAGCAAGAGACCCAGTACTTC
TRBJ1-5,few,TRBV6-1,TRBD1,CASSARDRGTGQPQHF,TGTGCCAGCAGTGCCCGGGACAGGGGAACGGGGCAGCCCCAGCATTTT
TRBJ2-1,NA,TRBV2,NA,CASSDRELYNEQFF,TGTGCCAGCAGCGACCGGGAACTATACAATGAGCAGTTCTTC
TRBJ2-3,few,TRBV28,NA,CASSLGVSGIGTDTQYF,TGTGCCAGCAGTTTAGGGGTGTCCGGGATAGGAACAGATACGCAGTATTTT
TRBJ2-3,NA,TRBV7-3,TRBD2,CASSYGAGGDTDTQYF,TGTGCCAGCAGCTATGGAGCGGGAGGGGACACAGATACGCAGTATTTT
TRBJ2-1,NA,TRBV18,NA,CASSPAAAGEQFF,TGTGCCAGCTCACCGGCAGCGGCGGGGGAGCAGTTCTTC
TRBJ1-3,NA,TRBV30,NA,CAWSADIRNTIYF,TGTGCCTGGAGTGCGGACATAAGGAACACCATATATTTT
TRBJ1-2,NA,TRBV18,NA,CASSPGGPSSGYTF,TGTGCCAGCTCACCAGGCGGCCCCTCAAGTGGCTACACCTTC
TRBJ2-1,few,TRBV30,TRBD2,CAWAAGGYNEQFF,TGTGCCTGGGCAGCGGGAGGGTACAATGAGCAGTTCTTC
TRBJ2-5,few,TRBV19,NA,CASSIVSGMETQYF,TGTGCCAGTAGTATAGTGTCCGGGATGGAGACCCAGTACTTC
TRBJ1-2,NA,TRBV7-9,NA,CASSYFPENYGYTF,TGTGCCAGCAGCTATTTCCCAGAAAACTATGGCTACACCTTC
TRBJ1-2,NA,TRBV30,NA,CAWDLQGGYGYTF,TGTGCCTGGGATTTACAGGGCGGCTATGGCTACACCTTC
TRBJ2-1,NA,TRBV28,TRBD2,CASSSASGGYNEQFF,TGTGCCAGCAGCTCCGCTAGCGGGGGCTACAATGAGCAGTTCTTC
TRBJ2-7,few,TRBV5-1,NA,CASSAWNQGTYEQYF,TGCGCCAGCAGCGCATGGAATCAGGGGACCTACGAGCAGTACTTC
TRBJ1-3,NA,TRBV14,NA,CASSRPGSGNTIYF,TGTGCCAGCAGCCGGCCAGGCTCTGGAAACACCATATATTTT
TRBJ2-1,few,TRBV7-9,TRBD2,CASSLARFQLAGDNEQFF,TGTGCCAGCAGCTTAGCGCGGTTCCAACTAGCGGGAGACAATGAGCAGTTCTTC